Listed here are 28 T cell receptor beta chains from one sample, sequenced in a study of T cell clones after liver transplantation. Measured with immunoSEQ multiplex PCR; TCRdb has only the in-frame clones, and not every one. Among fewer than 80,000 clones, 80% to 90% were seen once, and the ten largest hold around 2.2%. The sample here was CD4+ T cells from blood, taken less than 50 months after liver transplant. The origin of the receptors is a human patient who received a liver transplant. A subset of T cells may come from the graft donor.

J is TRBJ2-3 and V is TRBV11-2, with TRBD1 matching over 8 bases. The CDR3 totals 17 residues. After removal of 5 bases from V and 3 bases from J, the junction contained 13 bases not matched to a gene. Germline loops: CDR1 SGHAT, CDR2 FQNNGV. The CDR3: CASSQNPGQVFTDTQYF. The CDR3 coding sequence is TGTGCCAGCAGCCAGAATCCGGGACAGGTCTTTACAGATACGCAGTATTTT.

The V gene is TRBV7-9, the J gene TRBJ2-3, with 9 bases fitting TRBD2. The J segment lost 7 bases and the V segment lost 1 base, leaving 15 bases of the junction unmatched. CDR1 SEHNR and CDR2 FQNEAQ come from the germline V gene (reference sequence). This CDR3 has 18 amino acids. CDR3 protein: CASSLGRASGTLTNTQYF. CDR3 coding DNA: TGTGCCAGCAGCTTAGGTAGGGCTAGCGGGACACTTACCAATACGCAGTATTTT.

This chain joins TRBV18 and TRBJ1-1; perhaps TRBD1 as D (6 bases). The CDR3 extends over 14 amino acids. The V and J ends lost 7 bases and 1 base respectively, with 13 bases between them. CDR1 and CDR2 (germline): KGHSH, LQKENI. The CDR3 spells CASFENRANTEAFF. CDR3 in DNA: TGTGCCAGCTTTGAAAACAGGGCGAACACTGAAGCTTTCTTT.

The V and J genes are TRBV5-1 and TRBJ2-5; 8 bases map to TRBD2. From germline, CDR1 is SGHRS and CDR2 YFSETQ. There are 14 residues in the CDR3. V lost 3 bases and J lost 3; bases outside the gene matches: 4. The CDR3 region has the DNA TGCGCCAGCAGCTCAACTAGCGGAGAAGAGACCCAGTACTTC. Translating gives CASSSTSGEETQYF.

V and J are TRBV4-3 and TRBJ2-1; no clear D. Germline V gene sequence: CDR1 LGHNA, CDR2 YSLEER. The CDR3 contains 11 residues. Trimming removed 4 bases at V and 7 bases at J, with 5 bases between. CDR3 in amino acids: CASSRRNEQFF. CDR3 coding DNA: TGCGCCAGCAGCCGCCGGAATGAGCAGTTCTTC.

The chain couples TRBV7-7 to TRBJ2-3; tentatively, D is TRBD2 (7 bases). There are 15 residues in the CDR3. The V end lost 6 bases, the J end lost 6 bases, and 19 bases lay between the germline ends. The germline gives CDR1 SSHAT, CDR2 FNYEAQ (reference sequence). In nucleotides, the CDR3 is TGTGCCAGCAGTTCGCTCGGGGGGCGGGATGATACGCAGTATTTT. Translation gives CASSSLGGRDDTQYF.

In this sample, this clone turned up a few times. V and J are TRBV12-5 and TRBJ1-6; the D is unclear. V dropped 1 base and J dropped 11 bases, with 15 bases sitting between them. The V gene's germline CDR1 is LGHNT and CDR2 FRNRAP. The CDR3 sequence is 15 residues long. CDR3 in amino acids: CASGLDDLAGTPLHF. CDR3 in DNA: TGTGCTAGTGGTTTGGACGACTTAGCTGGGACACCCCTCCACTTT.

A note on this clone: Other DNA sequences of this sample code for an identical CDR3. The chain carries TRBV7-9 and TRBJ2-5; D possibly corresponds to TRBD2 (5 bases). V was trimmed by 0 bases and J by 2 bases, leaving 7 bases between them. The germline V gene has CDR1 SEHNR and CDR2 FQNEAQ (reference sequence). The CDR3 is made up of 14 amino acids. In nucleotides, the CDR3 is TGTGCCAGCAGCTTAGCGGGCGGGCAAGAGACCCAGTACTTC. Translating it yields CASSLAGGQETQYF.

This clone was detected a few times. The CDR3 loop reads CASILTGYPYNEQFF. CDR3 DNA: TGTGCCAGCATCCTAACAGGATACCCCTACAATGAGCAGTTCTTC. The chain is built from TRBV6-6 and TRBJ2-1; D might be TRBD1 (5 bases). This CDR3 has 15 amino acids. V was pared by 7 bases and J by 2 bases, with 15 bases between. From germline, CDR1 is MNHNY and CDR2 SVGAGI (reference sequence).

The chain joins TRBV5-1 to TRBJ2-1; D might be TRBD1 (6 bases). Trimming stripped 4 bases from V and 1 base from J, with 9 bases between. CDR3 length: 14 residues. Germline V CDR1 and CDR2: SGHRS, YFSETQ. CDR3 loop: CASSAGQSYNEQFF. CDR3 nucleotides: TGCGCCAGCAGCGCCGGACAGTCCTACAATGAGCAGTTCTTC.

This clone has just a few counts. J is TRBJ2-2 and V is TRBV6-4, with D unresolved. The CDR3 has 13 residues. The V end lost 2 bases, the J end lost 3 bases, and 4 bases lay between the germline ends. CDR1 and CDR2 (germline): MRHNA, SNTAGT. CDR3 DNA: TGTGCCAGCAGTGACAGGGACACCGGGGAGCTGTTTTTT. Translating it yields CASSDRDTGELFF.

The rearrangement links TRBV7-3 to TRBJ1-2; the match to TRBD1 covers 8 bases. CDR3 length: 13 amino acids. J was trimmed by 6 bases and V by 4 bases; bases with no gene match: 4. Looked up from germline, CDR1 is SGHTA and CDR2 is FQGTGA. The CDR3 DNA is TGTGCCAGCAGCTACGGACAGGGCGATGGCTACACCTTC. Encoded protein: CASSYGQGDGYTF.

The V gene is TRBV11-2, the J gene TRBJ2-5, with 8 bases lining up with TRBD2. This CDR3 contains 18 residues. The germline V gene encodes CDR1 SGHAT and CDR2 FQNNGV. With 2 bases clipped from V and 2 bases from J, the junction kept 13 bases outside the gene matches. The CDR3 region has the DNA TGTGCCAGCAGCTTAAGGGGGTGGGGTAGCGGGATTCAAGAGACCCAGTACTTC. As protein: CASSLRGWGSGIQETQYF. The variable domain in full, completed from reference TRBV11-2 and TRBJ2-5, reads EAGVAQSPRYKIIEKRQSVAFWCNPISGHATLYWYQQILGQGPKLLIQFQNNGVVDDSQLPKDRFSAERLKGVDSTLKIQPAKLEDSAVYLCASSLRGWGSGIQETQYFGPGTRLLVL.

The rearrangement uses TRBV27 and TRBJ2-7; the D call may be TRBD1 or TRBD2 (5 bases each). The V gene's germline CDR1 is MNHEY and CDR2 SMNVEV (reference sequence). The CDR3 is 17 amino acids. The V gene lost 5 bases and the J gene lost 1 base, with 21 bases spanning the gap. In DNA, the CDR3 is TGTGCCAGCAGTCCAAGGGGAGCGACCAACCCATCCTACGAGCAGTACTTC. Protein sequence: CASSPRGATNPSYEQYF.

The chain carries TRBV7-2 and TRBJ1-2; possibly TRBD1 for D (6 bases). The CDR3 is 14 amino acids. Trimming removed 5 bases at V and 7 bases at J, with 17 bases between. Germline assignment: CDR1 SGHTA and CDR2 FQGNSA. The CDR3 is CASSRGGRLGGYTF. CDR3 coding DNA: TGTGCCAGCAGCCGGGGGGGCCGCCTTGGTGGCTACACCTTC.

The rearrangement joins TRBV13 to TRBJ2-7; tentative D call: TRBD1 (6 bases). V was pared by 6 bases and J by 4 bases, with 28 bases between. CDR3 length: 18 residues. CDR1 is PRHDT, CDR2 FYEKMQ, per germline (reference sequence). The CDR3 DNA follows: TGTGCCAGCAGTACTCAAGAGCTTACTTTGGGACACAAATACGAGCAGTACTTC. Translating gives CASSTQELTLGHKYEQYF.

The rearrangement uses TRBV5-4 and TRBJ2-3; maybe TRBD2 (6 bases). The CDR3 is made up of 14 amino acids. V gave up 2 bases and J gave up 5 bases, with 12 bases separating them. CDR1 is SGHNT, CDR2 YYREEE, per germline (reference sequence). CDR3 DNA: TGTGCCAGCAGCTTAGGCGGGAATGTAGATACGCAGTATTTT. Protein: CASSLGGNVDTQYF. The full variable domain, in which reference TRBV5-4 and TRBJ2-3 provide the parts outside the CDR3, is ETGVTQSPTHLIKTRGQQVTLRCSSQSGHNTVSWYQQALGQGPQFIFQYYREEENGRGNFPPRFSGLQFPNYSSELNVNALELDDSALYLCASSLGGNVDTQYFGPGTRLTVL.

V and J are TRBV28 and TRBJ2-3; D is uncertain. The CDR3 covers 12 residues. With 6 bases removed from V and 4 bases from J, the gap between germline ends came to 8 bases. Germline loops: CDR1 MDHEN, CDR2 SYDVKM. CDR3 residues: CASSGPSDTQYF. The CDR3 nucleotides read TGTGCCAGCAGCGGGCCGTCAGATACGCAGTATTTT.

The J gene is TRBJ2-5, the V gene TRBV4-2, with D perhaps TRBD1 or TRBD2 (5 bases each). The V end lost 4 bases, the J end lost 0 bases, and 12 bases lay between the germline ends. CDR3 size: 15 residues. The V gene's germline CDR1 is LGHNA and CDR2 YNFKEQ. The CDR3 reads CASSPTGTNQETQYF. Here the CDR3 DNA reads TGTGCCAGCAGCCCGACTGGGACCAACCAAGAGACCCAGTACTTC.

This chain joins TRBV6-6 and TRBJ2-3; tentatively, D is TRBD1 (5 bases). Between the trimmed V and J ends, which lost 1 base and 7 bases, there was a span of 9 bases. Germline lookup yields CDR1 MNHNY and CDR2 SVGAGI (reference sequence). CDR3 length: 13 residues. Written as DNA, the CDR3 is TGTGCCAGCAGTTACTTAGGGGCTTATACGCAGTATTTT. It yields the protein CASSYLGAYTQYF.

The chain uses TRBV29-1 and TRBJ2-2; D possibly uses TRBD1 or TRBD2 (5 bases each). CDR1 and CDR2 from the germline V gene are SQVTM and ANQGSEA. The CDR3 is made up of 17 amino acids. V shed 4 bases and J shed 4 bases, with 22 bases lying between them. The DNA for the CDR3 is TGCAGCGTTGGTTCCCGTCCAGGGAAGGAGGTCACCGGGGAGCTGTTTTTT. As protein: CSVGSRPGKEVTGELFF.

The chain couples TRBV7-2 to TRBJ2-7; 7 bases match TRBD2. CDR1 and CDR2 (germline): SGHTA, FQGNSA. The length of the CDR3 is 12 residues. With 5 bases clipped from V and 4 bases from J, the junction kept 2 bases outside the gene matches. CDR3 DNA: TGTGCCAGCAGCCAAGCGGGGTACGAGCAGTACTTC. Amino acid sequence: CASSQAGYEQYF.

V gene TRBV7-2 combines with J gene TRBJ1-2; the match to TRBD1 covers 7 bases. Trimming at V came to 0 bases and at J to 3 bases, leaving 4 bases not matched to a gene. The V gene's germline CDR1 is SGHTA and CDR2 FQGNSA. CDR3 length equals 15 residues. CDR3 sequence (DNA): TGTGCCAGCAGCTTAGCGGGACAGCTACACTATGGCTACACCTTC. Translating gives CASSLAGQLHYGYTF.

The chain has TRBV15 and TRBJ2-2; no definite D call. The CDR3 loop spans 14 amino acids. Germline V gene lookup returns CDR1 LNHNV and CDR2 YYDKDF (reference sequence). V was pared by 1 base and J by 7 bases, with 10 bases between. In DNA, the CDR3 is TGTGCCACCAGCAGAGCAGGAGTGTACGGGGAGCTGTTTTTT. Its translation: CATSRAGVYGELFF.

This chain links TRBV7-2 with TRBJ2-7; D unresolved. CDR1 SGHTA and CDR2 FQGNSA come from the germline V gene. The CDR3 runs to 16 residues. Deletions cut 5 bases from V and 3 bases from J, with 20 bases between. CDR3 DNA: TGTGCCAGCAGCCCCCGCATCAGGCTAGAAGTCTACGAGCAGTACTTC. Residues: CASSPRIRLEVYEQYF.

The chain joins TRBV4-3 to TRBJ1-6; D is uncertain. V was pared by 0 bases and J by 7 bases, with 4 bases between. Germline V gene lookup returns CDR1 LGHNA and CDR2 YSLEER. The CDR3 spans 13 residues. CDR3 bases: TGCGCCAGCAGCCAAGACCTGAATTCACCCCTCCACTTT. Its translation is CASSQDLNSPLHF.

A note on this clone: Its ends do not fully match the called genes, so a read error is possible. The chain has TRBV7-7 and TRBJ1-2; D gene uncertain. This CDR3 spans 14 amino acids. From germline, CDR1 is SSHAT and CDR2 FNYEAQ (reference sequence). DNA for the CDR3: TGTGCTAGCAGCCCTCTGAGTGGGGTCTATGGCTACACCTTC. Protein: CASSPLSGVYGYTF. Complete variable domain (other parts from reference TRBV7-7 and TRBJ1-2): GAGVSQSPRYKVTKRGQDVTLRCDPISSHATLYWYQQALGQGPEFLTYFNYEAQPDKSGLPSDRFSAERPEGSISTLTIQRTEQRDSAMYRCASSPLSGVYGYTFGSGTRLTVV.

The gene calls are TRBV29-1 and TRBJ2-1, with 8 bases aligning to TRBD1. CDR1 is SQVTM, CDR2 ANQGSEA, per germline. V shed 4 bases and J 7 bases; nucleotides not matched to a gene: 0. The CDR3 spans 11 residues. CDR3 sequence: CSVGQGNEQFF. CDR3 DNA sequence: TGCAGCGTTGGACAGGGGAATGAGCAGTTCTTC.